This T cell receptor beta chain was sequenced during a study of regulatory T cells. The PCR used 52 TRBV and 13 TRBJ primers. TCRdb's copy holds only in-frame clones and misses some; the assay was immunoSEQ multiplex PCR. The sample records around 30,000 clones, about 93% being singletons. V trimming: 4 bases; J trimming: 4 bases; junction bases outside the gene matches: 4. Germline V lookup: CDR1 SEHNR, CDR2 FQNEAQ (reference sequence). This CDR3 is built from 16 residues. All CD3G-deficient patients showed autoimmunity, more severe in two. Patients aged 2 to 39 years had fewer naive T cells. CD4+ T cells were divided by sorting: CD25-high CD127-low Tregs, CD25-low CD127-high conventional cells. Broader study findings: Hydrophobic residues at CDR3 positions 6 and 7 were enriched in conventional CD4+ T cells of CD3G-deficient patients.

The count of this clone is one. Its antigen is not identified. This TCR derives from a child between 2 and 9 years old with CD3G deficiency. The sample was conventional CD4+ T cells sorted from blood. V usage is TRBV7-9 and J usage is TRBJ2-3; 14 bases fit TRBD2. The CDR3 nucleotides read TGTGCCAGCAGCTCGGGACTAGCGGGAGTCGCAGATACGCAGTATTTT. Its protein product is CASSSGLAGVADTQYF.